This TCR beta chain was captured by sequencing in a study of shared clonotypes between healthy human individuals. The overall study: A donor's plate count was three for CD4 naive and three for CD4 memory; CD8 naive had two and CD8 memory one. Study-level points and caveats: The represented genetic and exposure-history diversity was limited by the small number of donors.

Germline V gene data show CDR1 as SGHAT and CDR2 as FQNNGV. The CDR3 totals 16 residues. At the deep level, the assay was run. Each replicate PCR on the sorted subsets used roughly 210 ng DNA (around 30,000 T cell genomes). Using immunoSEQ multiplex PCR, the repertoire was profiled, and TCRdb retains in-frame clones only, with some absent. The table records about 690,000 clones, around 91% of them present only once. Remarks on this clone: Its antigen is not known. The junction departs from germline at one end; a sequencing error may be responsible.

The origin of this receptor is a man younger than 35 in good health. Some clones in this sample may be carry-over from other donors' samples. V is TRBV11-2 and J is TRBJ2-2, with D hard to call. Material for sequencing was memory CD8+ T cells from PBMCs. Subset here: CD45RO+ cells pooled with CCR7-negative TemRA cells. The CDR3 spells CASRLVVRVHTGELFF. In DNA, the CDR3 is TGTGCCAGCAGATTAGTAGTAAGGGTGCACACCGGGGAGCTGTTTTTT.